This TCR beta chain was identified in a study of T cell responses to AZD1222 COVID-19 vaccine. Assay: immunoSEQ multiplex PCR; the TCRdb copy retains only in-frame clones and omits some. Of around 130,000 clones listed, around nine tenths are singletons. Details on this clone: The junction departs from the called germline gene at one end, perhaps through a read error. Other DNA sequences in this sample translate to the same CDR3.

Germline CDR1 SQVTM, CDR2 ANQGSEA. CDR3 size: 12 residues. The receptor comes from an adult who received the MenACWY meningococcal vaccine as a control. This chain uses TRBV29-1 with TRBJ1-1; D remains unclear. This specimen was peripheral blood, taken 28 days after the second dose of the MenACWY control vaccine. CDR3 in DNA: TGCAGCGTTGACCAGTCCCGGGGTGGGCAGGTCTTT. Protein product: CSVDQSRGGQVF.